The T cell receptor (beta chain) described here comes from a study of blood T cells in healthy people across ages. Points on this clonotype: A clone one base away is much larger, so this may be a read error.

PCR was performed a second time for about 7 to 11 cycles using a sample-barcoded 5' primer and a J-beta primer mix. TCRdb passed the 5' RACE reads through MiXCR, listing each CDR3 protein once. Altogether roughly 1.5 million distinct CDR3 sequences are present, less than 45% being singletons, with the ten largest covering about 4.1%. Germline V gene lookup returns CDR1 SGHRS and CDR2 YFSETQ. The CDR3 covers 15 residues. The source is a woman younger than 30 in good health. Source material: blood. The V call is TRBV5-1, the J call TRBJ1-5; no reliable D call. The CDR3 DNA sequence: TGCGCCGGCAGCTTGGCCGGGTATAGCAATCAGCCCCAGCATTTT. Protein: CAGSLAGYSNQPQHF. The complete variable domain, with remaining parts taken from reference TRBV5-1 and TRBJ1-5, reads KAGVTQTPRYLIKTRGQQVTLSCSPISGHRSVSWYQQTPGQGLQFLFEYFSETQRNKGNFPGRFSGRQFSNSRSEMNVSTLELGDSALYLCAGSLAGYSNQPQHFGDGTRLSIL.